Given below is one T cell receptor (beta chain) in context. These data come from a study of T cells in Graves' hyperthyroidism and ophthalmopathy. Regions amplified from RNA transcripts were the TCR beta CDR3 regions. An initial round of RT-PCR targeting the TCR CDR3 relied on the HTBI primer set. TCRdb recomputed calls from the multiplex PCR reads with MiXCR, one row per CDR3 protein. The repertoire holds 550,000 to 700,000 distinct CDR3 sequences, with about 43% as singletons. The CDR3 totals 15 residues. Germline values: CDR1 MNHNS, CDR2 SASEGT. The V and J ends lost 7 bases and 2 bases, in that order; junction bases with no gene match: 11.

Source material: peripheral blood or thyroid tissue (not recorded which). The TCR comes from an adult woman with Graves' disease, either hyperthyroidism or ophthalmopathy (not recorded which). The V gene is TRBV6-1, the J gene TRBJ2-7, with 7 bases fitting TRBD2. The CDR3 here is CASTSGGWDAYEQYF. In DNA form, the CDR3 reads TGTGCCAGCACCTCGGGGGGTTGGGATGCCTACGAGCAGTACTTC.